This passage covers 22 T cell receptor beta chains from one sample sequenced in a study of T cells in Graves' hyperthyroidism and ophthalmopathy. Amplified TCR beta CDR3 regions derived from RNA transcripts. When the TCR CDR3 underwent first-round RT-PCR, the HTBI primer set was used. TCRdb itself ran the multiplex PCR reads through MiXCR, one entry per CDR3 protein. The sample carries about 350,000 distinct CDR3 sequences, roughly 14% recorded once. The material sequenced was blood. The receptors stem from a woman in her 30s with Graves' hyperthyroidism.

The chain uses TRBV19 and TRBJ1-2, with 11 bases lining up with TRBD1. CDR3 length: 14 amino acids. V gave up 10 bases and J gave up 3 bases; unmatched junction bases: 7. Germline CDR1 is LNHDA and CDR2 is SQIVND (reference sequence). The CDR3 sequence is CATQGQGAYYGYTF. Here the CDR3 DNA reads TGTGCCACCCAAGGACAGGGGGCCTACTATGGCTACACCTTC.

A remark on this clonotype: Possible read error: a much larger clone is one base away. This chain joins TRBV5-1 and TRBJ1-1; a possible D gene is TRBD1 (5 bases). The CDR3 extends over 12 amino acids. CDR1 is SGHRS and CDR2 is YFSETQ in the germline V gene. The CDR3, as DNA: TGCGCCAGCGGACCGGGGCGAACTGACGCTTTCTTT. The encoded protein is CASGPGRTDAFF.

The chain joins TRBV28 to TRBJ1-5; 9 bases map to TRBD1. Per germline, CDR1 MDHEN and CDR2 SYDVKM. Trimming at V came to 7 bases and at J to 5 bases, leaving 12 bases not matched to a gene. CDR3 length: 16 residues. The CDR3, as DNA: TGTGCCAGCACCGCTTCCGGGACAGGGCCTCATCAGCCCCAGCATTTT. It specifies CASTASGTGPHQPQHF. The full variable domain, with the rest looked up from reference TRBV28 and TRBJ1-5, is DVKVTQSSRYLVKRTGEKVFLECVQDMDHENMFWYRQDPGLGLRLIYFSYDVKMKEKGDIPEGYSVSREKKERFSLILESASTNQTSMYLCASTASGTGPHQPQHFGDGTRLSIL.

The V gene is TRBV15, the J gene TRBJ2-1; D gene uncertain. CDR1 is LNHNV and CDR2 is YYDKDF in the germline V gene (reference sequence). This CDR3 is built from 13 residues. V was shortened by 0 bases and J by 10 bases, with 10 bases between the two germline ends. The CDR3 nucleotides are TGTGCCACCAGCAGAGATGGGGAACTAGAGCAGTTCTTC. It is translated as CATSRDGELEQFF.

This clonotype showed up just a few times. CDR3 DNA sequence: TGTGCCACCAGTGATACCGGGACAGGGTATGGCTACACCTTC. Protein: CATSDTGTGYGYTF. This sequence joins TRBV24-1 and TRBJ1-2; 9 bases are a match to TRBD1. The germline gives CDR1 KGHDR, CDR2 SFDVKD. The J segment lost 5 bases and the V segment lost 3 bases, leaving 3 bases of the junction unmatched. There are 14 residues in the CDR3.

J is TRBJ2-2 and V is TRBV3-1; D not resolved. This CDR3 region has 14 residues. Trimming stripped 2 bases from V and 4 bases from J, with 8 bases between. The germline gives CDR1 LGHDT, CDR2 YNNKEL (reference sequence). The CDR3 here is CASSQWVLTGELFF. CDR3 nucleotide sequence: TGTGCCAGCAGCCAATGGGTCCTCACCGGGGAGCTGTTTTTT.

Ten or more counts support this clonotype. The chain couples TRBV28 to TRBJ2-1; TRBD1 agrees at 7 bases. The CDR3 runs 16 residues. Unmatched junction bases numbered 7, after V lost 4 bases and J lost 1 base. Germline loops: CDR1 MDHEN, CDR2 SYDVKM. The CDR3 here is CASSSRPGGSYNEQFF. CDR3 DNA: TGTGCCAGCAGTTCCCGGCCAGGGGGTTCCTACAATGAGCAGTTCTTC.

The rearrangement links TRBV6-1 to TRBJ2-1; TRBD1 aligns across 7 bases. The V gene's germline CDR1 is MNHNS and CDR2 SASEGT. V lost 2 bases and J lost 4; bases outside the gene matches: 5. This CDR3 spans 15 amino acids. CDR3 protein: CASSERDSRYNEQFF. In DNA, the CDR3 is TGTGCCAGCAGTGAAAGGGACAGCCGATACAATGAGCAGTTCTTC.

This clonotype was found a few times. The V and J genes are TRBV28 and TRBJ1-5; 7 nucleotides line up with TRBD1. This CDR3 comprises 15 residues. Looked up from germline, CDR1 is MDHEN and CDR2 is SYDVKM. The J segment lost 1 base and the V segment lost 3 bases, leaving 3 bases of the junction unmatched. This CDR3 reads CASSLGQISNQPQHF. As DNA, the CDR3 is TGTGCCAGCAGTTTGGGACAGATCAGCAATCAGCCCCAGCATTTT.

This clonotype has more than one count but fewer than ten. The chain uses TRBV6-2 or TRBV6-3 and TRBJ2-7, with 13 bases that match TRBD2. The CDR3 consists of 16 residues. Germline lookup yields CDR1 MNHEY and CDR2 SVGEGT. Trimming removed 6 bases from V and 2 bases from J; junction bases left unmatched: 7. In DNA, the CDR3 is TGTGCCAGCAGCAGAGCGGGACTAGCGGGAACCTACGAGCAGTACTTC. Translated, it gives CASSRAGLAGTYEQYF.

The sample holds a few counts of this clonotype. The chain combines TRBV14 with TRBJ2-2; no reliable D call. Trimming pared 1 base from V and 4 bases from J, leaving 10 bases between. This CDR3 comprises 15 residues. Germline V lookup: CDR1 SGHDN, CDR2 FVKESK. The CDR3 nucleotides read TGTGCCAGCAGCCAAGGTTCTAGATTCACCGGGGAGCTGTTTTTT. This encodes CASSQGSRFTGELFF. Using reference TRBV14 and TRBJ2-2 for the parts outside the CDR3, the full variable domain is EAGVTQFPSHSVIEKGQTVTLRCDPISGHDNLYWYRRVMGKEIKFLLHFVKESKQDESGMPNNRFLAERTGGTYSTLKVQPAELEDSGVYFCASSQGSRFTGELFFGEGSRLTVL.

This clonotype was recorded at least ten times. The CDR3 here is CASSLERRGGDEQFF. CDR3 DNA: TGTGCCAGCAGCTTAGAGCGTAGAGGGGGCGATGAGCAGTTCTTC. The V gene is TRBV11-2, the J gene TRBJ2-1, with 7 bases lining up with TRBD1. The CDR3 is 15 amino acids. Germline-derived CDR1 and CDR2 are SGHAT and FQNNGV. Losses at the gene ends were 0 bases for V and 8 bases for J; bases not matched to a gene: 7. The variable domain in full, with the rest retrieved from reference TRBV11-2 and TRBJ2-1, is EAGVAQSPRYKIIEKRQSVAFWCNPISGHATLYWYQQILGQGPKLLIQFQNNGVVDDSQLPKDRFSAERLKGVDSTLKIQPAKLEDSAVYLCASSLERRGGDEQFFGPGTRLTVL.

The rearrangement links TRBV6-2 or TRBV6-3 to TRBJ1-5; D not resolved. In germline, CDR1 is MNHEY, CDR2 SVGEGT. V was clipped by 0 bases and J by 3 bases, with 18 bases between them. This CDR3 comprises 18 residues. The CDR3 DNA sequence: TGTGCCAGCAGTTACTCAATTTACAGCCGGGCCGCCAATCAGCCCCAGCATTTT. It is translated as CASSYSIYSRAANQPQHF.

The table lists this clonotype with a few counts. The chain is built from TRBV3-1 and TRBJ2-2; TRBD2 agrees at 7 bases. The CDR3 runs to 16 residues. Germline CDR1 LGHDT, CDR2 YNNKEL (reference sequence). J gave up 6 bases and V 0 bases, and 7 bases lay outside the gene matches. This chain's CDR3 is CASSQDLGTKPGELFF. For the CDR3, the DNA is TGTGCCAGCAGCCAAGATCTTGGGACTAAGCCCGGGGAGCTGTTTTTT.

In this sample, this clonotype turned up a few times. The chain couples TRBV7-3 to TRBJ2-3; D ambiguous. The CDR3 has 18 amino acids. Trimming cost V 1 base and J 4 bases, with 21 bases left between them. CDR1 and CDR2 (germline): SGHTA, FQGTGA. The CDR3 bases are TGTGCCAGCAGCTTAAAAGCCCCCGCTAGGATCCCAGCAGATACGCAGTATTTT. As protein: CASSLKAPARIPADTQYF.

This clonotype was counted only a few times. V and J are TRBV20-1 and TRBJ2-1; D is possibly TRBD2 (6 bases). Germline V gene sequence: CDR1 DFQATT, CDR2 SNEGSKA (reference sequence). With 4 bases removed from V and 7 bases from J, the gap between germline ends came to 17 bases. This CDR3 comprises 14 residues. The CDR3 protein is CSANRRAINNEQFF. As DNA, the CDR3 is TGCAGTGCTAACCGGAGGGCCATAAATAATGAGCAGTTCTTC.

This clonotype appeared a few times. Written as DNA, the CDR3 is TGTGCCAGCAGCCCACAGGGGTTGTCCAAAAACATTCAGTACTTC. It encodes CASSPQGLSKNIQYF. The rearrangement links TRBV7-9 to TRBJ2-4; TRBD1 matches 7 bases. V dropped 5 bases and J dropped 2; count of bases not matched to a gene: 6. This CDR3 contains 15 residues. Germline V lookup: CDR1 SEHNR, CDR2 FQNEAQ (reference sequence).

This clonotype has at least ten counts. The rearrangement uses TRBV6-1 and TRBJ1-4, with D hard to call. CDR3 size: 13 residues. The germline V and J ends were trimmed by 5 bases and 8 bases, with 12 bases remaining between them. The germline V gene has CDR1 MNHNS and CDR2 SASEGT. CDR3 DNA: TGTGCCAGCAGTAGGGCAGTTAAGGAAAAACTGTTTTTT. Protein product: CASSRAVKEKLFF.

This clonotype was detected ten times or more. The chain employs TRBV29-1 and TRBJ2-1; 8 bases agree with TRBD1. This CDR3 has 11 amino acids. Germline V gene lookup returns CDR1 SQVTM and CDR2 ANQGSEA. V was pared by 7 bases and J by 10 bases, with 6 bases of the junction left unmatched. The CDR3 protein is CSGRTGREQFF. The DNA of the CDR3 is TGCAGCGGGAGGACAGGGCGGGAGCAGTTCTTC.

This clonotype was counted many times. V and J are TRBV6-2 or TRBV6-3 and TRBJ2-3; 7 bases align to TRBD1. The CDR3 spans 14 residues. J was trimmed by 2 bases and V by 6 bases; bases with no gene match: 5. Germline V gene sequence: CDR1 MNHEY, CDR2 SVGEGT. The CDR3 here is CASRRQGTTDTQYF. CDR3 coding DNA: TGTGCCAGCAGACGACAGGGAACCACAGATACGCAGTATTTT.

This clonotype was picked up a small number of times. The junction does not match germline at one end; this may be a read error. The chain couples TRBV7-7 to TRBJ2-1; D is ambiguous. Germline V gene data show CDR1 as SSHAT and CDR2 as FNYEAQ (reference sequence). CDR3 length: 13 amino acids. The CDR3 DNA reads as TGTGCTAGCAGCTTACAATGGGGTGCATTGCAGTTCTTC. Translating gives CASSLQWGALQFF.

The rearrangement joins TRBV20-1 to TRBJ2-1; the match to TRBD2 covers 8 bases. There are 18 residues in the CDR3. The J segment lost 2 bases and the V segment lost 3 bases, leaving 15 bases of the junction unmatched. The germline V gene has CDR1 DFQATT and CDR2 SNEGSKA (reference sequence). CDR3 bases: TGCAGTGCTAGCTTTACCTCTTTAGCGGGACCAACCTACAATGAGCAGTTCTTC. It specifies CSASFTSLAGPTYNEQFF.